This T cell receptor beta chain derives from a study of blood T cell repertoires in COVID-19. Concerning this clone itself: At one end, the junction sequence differs from germline, possibly due to a read error.

Only in-frame clones appear in the TCRdb table, and some are missing; sequencing was by immunoSEQ multiplex PCR. The data show about 160,000 clones, roughly 90% seen once. CDR3 size: 12 residues. Germline V gene lookup returns CDR1 MGHDK and CDR2 SYGVNS. This rearrangement joins TRBV25-1 to TRBJ2-6; 8 bases map to TRBD1. This TCR derives from a woman in her 50s who had recovered from COVID-19. Sample: PBMCs or T cells enriched from blood (not recorded which). As DNA, the CDR3 is TGTGCCAGCATGACAGGGGTCAACGTCCTGACTTTC. Translated, it gives CASMTGVNVLTF. Filled out from reference TRBV25-1 and TRBJ2-6, the complete variable domain reads EADIYQTPRYLVIGTGKKITLECSQTMGHDKMYWYQQDPGMELHLIHYSYGVNSTEKGDLSSESTVSRIRTEHFPLTLESARPSHTSQYLCASMTGVNVLTFGAGSRLTVL.